One and the same sample provided the 3 T cell receptor beta chains below, sequenced in a study of T cells in Graves' hyperthyroidism and ophthalmopathy (dated by TCRdb to the late 2010s). Library generation was performed with multiplex PCR. The instrument was an Illumina HiSeq 2000. Amplification of TCR beta CDR3 regions was carried out from RNA transcripts. The first round of RT-PCR for the TCR CDR3 was performed with the HTBI primer set and the Qiagen OneStep RT-PCR kit. TCRdb reran the public reads through fastp at Q25 and MiXCR, keeping productive beta chains. CDR3 protein sequences are deduplicated, and each keeps its most common genes and DNA. This sample is represented by about 560,000 distinct CDR3 sequences; around 46% of them were singletons. The ten largest clones capture 6.5% to 9% of the sample. The specimen sequenced was peripheral blood or thyroid tissue (not recorded which). The receptor set was obtained from a woman younger than 35 with Graves' hyperthyroidism. Donor details come from another sample of the same person, matched by shared clones.

Here the CDR3 DNA reads TGTGCCAGCAAAGCCGGCGAGACCCAGTACTTC. Amino acid sequence: CASKAGETQYF. The J gene is TRBJ2-5, the V gene TRBV25-1; D gene uncertain. Trimming took off 7 bases at V and 5 bases at J, with 8 bases between the two ends. Germline values: CDR1 MGHDK, CDR2 SYGVNS. CDR3 length equals 11 residues.

CDR3: CSDGQGDQPQHF. DNA for the CDR3: TGCAGCGACGGACAGGGCGATCAGCCCCAGCATTTT. The chain recombines TRBV29-1 with TRBJ1-5; 8 bases agree with TRBD1. The V gene's germline CDR1 is SQVTM and CDR2 ANQGSEA. CDR3 length equals 12 residues. The ends lost 7 bases at V and 5 bases at J; junction bases unmatched: 4.

The gene calls are TRBV11-3 and TRBJ2-7, with 11 bases aligning to TRBD2. Germline V gives CDR1 SGHNT, CDR2 YENEEA. This CDR3 comprises 17 residues. The J segment lost 0 bases and the V segment lost 5 bases, leaving 9 bases of the junction unmatched. Here the CDR3 DNA reads TGTGCCAGCAGCATTTCCCAGCTAGCGGGAGGCTCCTACGAGCAGTACTTC. Protein sequence: CASSISQLAGGSYEQYF.